This TCR beta chain was obtained from a study of T-cell memory formation after mild COVID-19. For the study at large: Largely donor-specific sequence clusters came from a couple of donors.

The germline V gene has CDR1 MNHEY and CDR2 SVGAGI. The CDR3 extends over 15 amino acids. V lost 0 bases to trimming and J lost 4 bases; unmatched junction nucleotides: 2. On this clonotype itself: Antigen specificity is unknown.

Constant-segment primers and 5'RACE yielded cDNA libraries for TCR alpha and TCR beta, each carrying sample barcodes and UMIs. MiXCR, applied by TCRdb to the 5' RACE reads, yields one record per CDR3 protein. The data hold hundreds of thousands of distinct CDR3 sequences, with roughly 26% observed a single time. Study-wide points: Day 15 to 85 contracting clones showed balanced CD4/CD8; later expanders leaned CD4+. Contracting CD4+ clones were located mainly in CM and EM, and CD8+ clones in EMRA.

This receptor was identified in an adult woman who had mild COVID-19 (a few samples of this study predate the infection). Cell type and time point are not known. V and J are TRBV6-5 and TRBJ2-1; 8 nucleotides match TRBD2. Sequencing was carried out using PBMCs or a T cell subset sorted from them (not recorded which). The CDR3 reads CASSYSGLDYNEQFF. CDR3 in DNA: TGTGCCAGCAGTTACTCGGGACTAGATTACAATGAGCAGTTCTTC.